This T cell receptor (beta chain) is from a study of T cells after somatic rescue of genetic block. Sequencing was performed with immunoSEQ multiplex PCR; in TCRdb, only in-frame clones are kept and a portion is missing. The top ten hold about 22% of the sample, which has about 10,000 clones, around 74% seen once. V dropped 1 base and J dropped 5; count of bases not matched to a gene: 5. Germline CDR1 and CDR2: SNHLY and FYNNEI. The CDR3 has 15 residues. Details on this clone: The same CDR3 can be traced to other DNA sequences in this sample.

The clonotype was recovered from a boy younger than 18. V usage is TRBV2 and J usage is TRBJ2-7; 10 bases align to TRBD2. Sequenced material: peripheral blood mononuclear cells (PBMCs). The CDR3 DNA is TGTGCCAGCAGTGAAGAAGCGGGGGGGCCCCACGAGCAGTACTTC. Its translation: CASSEEAGGPHEQYF.